This TCR beta chain was sequenced for a study of tumor and adjacent non-tumor tissue in lung cancer. Study information: Patients were aged roughly 30 to 76, roughly nine men and a handful of women, stage I to III. Each sample yielded approximately 4.2 million productive TCRbeta reads on average. Findings and limits, study-wide: Patients with more diverse tumor TCRs had worse survival. Tumor tissue had significantly higher TCR diversity than normal lung.

Concerning this clonotype: Its cognate antigen is unknown. At one end the junction does not follow the germline gene, possibly because of a read error.

The template was RNA from unsorted bulk tissue. The library came from three nested PCR rounds adapted from ARM-PCR protocols. One entry per CDR3 protein results from TCRdb running MiXCR on the multiplex PCR reads. The sample carries fewer than 150,000 distinct CDR3 sequences, around 66% recorded once. This CDR3 comprises 17 residues. The chain recombines TRBV12-3 or TRBV12-4 with TRBJ2-3; 9 bases map to TRBD2. Sequenced: lung tumor tissue. The origin of this receptor is a man in his 60s with small cell lung cancer. CDR3 DNA sequence: TGTGCCAGCAGTGGGGGGGGACTAGCTCTGAGCAGAGATACGCAGTATTTT. Its protein product is CASSGGGLALSRDTQYF.